Listed below are T cell receptor beta chains from one sample, sequenced in a study of identical twins. MiXCR, run by TCRdb on the 5' RACE reads, gives a single entry per CDR3 protein. The data show 420,000 or so distinct CDR3 sequences, about 18% seen once. Sequenced input: naive T cells sorted from blood. The receptor set was obtained from a man over 45 in good health. Each CDR3 is given with its conserved first and last residue. A D gene is named only where the DNA matches it firmly. Not all rows give a size; the values are once, few, many and, for expanded clones, a class.

>.|TRBV6-5|.|TRBJ2-2
CASSYFGGWTGELFF
TGTGCCAGCAGTTACTTCGGAGGGTGGACCGGGGAGCTGTTTTTT
>.|TRBV21-1|.|TRBJ2-5
CASSNAFVRGKEETQYF
TGTGCCAGCAGCAATGCCTTCGTCAGGGGAAAGGAAGAGACCCAGTACTTC
>many|TRBV20-1|.|TRBJ2-1
CSARKSLTDNEQFF
TGCAGTGCTAGAAAGTCCTTAACGGACAATGAGCAGTTCTTC
>.|TRBV6-2/TRBV6-3|.|TRBJ2-7
CACSISISYEQYF
TGTGCCTGCAGTATTAGCATTTCCTACGAGCAGTACTTC
>few|TRBV7-9|.|TRBJ1-6
CASSLGRQPNSPLHF
TGTGCCAGCAGCTTAGGGAGGCAGCCCAATTCACCCCTCCACTTT
>many|TRBV6-2/TRBV6-3|.|TRBJ1-5
CASSYSMLGNQPQHF
TGTGCCAGCAGTTACTCGATGTTGGGGAATCAGCCCCAGCATTTT
>.|TRBV6-1|.|TRBJ2-4
CASSTARDTKNIQYF
TGTGCCAGCAGTACCGCCCGGGACACGAAAAACATTCAGTACTTC
>many|TRBV7-2|.|TRBJ2-7
CASSSLGGSAYEQYF
TGTGCCAGCAGCAGCCTTGGGGGTAGCGCCTACGAGCAGTACTTC
>.|TRBV12-3/TRBV12-4|.|TRBJ2-7
CASSLGLRVEQYF
TGTGCCAGCAGTTTAGGTTTGAGGGTCGAGCAGTACTTC
>many|TRBV4-2|.|TRBJ1-4
CASSQDSSNEKLFF
TGTGCCAGCAGCCAAGACAGCAGTAATGAAAAACTGTTTTTT
>many|TRBV5-6|.|TRBJ2-3
CASSLDQVYTDTQYF
TGTGCCAGCAGCTTGGATCAGGTGTACACAGATACGCAGTATTTT
>.|TRBV5-1|.|TRBJ1-3
CASSSNFRVGSNSGNTIYF
TGCGCCAGCAGCTCCAATTTCAGGGTCGGTAGTAACTCTGGAAACACCATATATTTT
>few|TRBV28|.|TRBJ1-3
CASSTGYSGNTIYF
TGTGCCAGCAGTACGGGGTACTCTGGAAACACCATATATTTT
>many|TRBV20-1|.|TRBJ1-3
CSAPSLTVSGNTIYF
TGCAGTGCCCCCTCACTGACTGTCTCTGGAAACACCATATATTTT
>.|TRBV19|TRBD1|TRBJ2-5
CASSKGQGGETQYF
TGTGCCAGTAGTAAGGGACAGGGTGGAGAGACCCAGTACTTC
>.|TRBV7-9|TRBD2|TRBJ2-3
CASSPPAGSSTDTQYF
TGTGCCAGCAGCCCTCCAGCGGGAAGTAGCACAGATACGCAGTATTTT
>many|TRBV10-3|.|TRBJ2-1
CAISTSDEQFF
TGTGCCATCAGTACAAGCGATGAGCAGTTCTTC
>.|TRBV13|TRBD2|TRBJ2-7
CASSLAGRPYEQYF
TGTGCCAGCAGCCTAGCGGGACGCCCCTACGAGCAGTACTTC
>.|TRBV20-1|TRBD2|TRBJ2-1
CSARVAGGYYNEQFF
TGCAGTGCTAGAGTAGCGGGGGGCTACTACAATGAGCAGTTCTTC
>.|TRBV30|TRBD1|TRBJ2-1
CAGTGANEQFF
TGTGCCGGGACAGGGGCCAATGAGCAGTTCTTC
>many|TRBV6-5|.|TRBJ2-7
CASSYSWQGGYEQYF
TGTGCCAGCAGTTACTCGTGGCAGGGCGGCTACGAGCAGTACTTC
>.|TRBV19|.|TRBJ2-3
CAKPEERCTDTQYF
TGTGCCAAACCGGAGGAACGGTGCACAGATACGCAGTATTTT
>.|TRBV10-3|.|TRBJ2-3
CAISGGVSTDTQYF
TGTGCCATCAGTGGGGGGGTGAGCACAGATACGCAGTATTTT
>.|TRBV5-1|TRBD1|TRBJ2-1
CASSSTGAGYNEQFF
TGCGCCAGCAGCTCAACAGGGGCCGGCTACAATGAGCAGTTCTTC
>few|TRBV4-3|.|TRBJ1-6
CASSQDWTGTSSPLHF
TGCGCCAGCAGCCAAGATTGGACTGGAACGAGTTCACCCCTCCACTTT
>.|TRBV24-1|.|TRBJ1-4
CATSDLSTGEKLFF
TGTGCCACCAGTGATTTGTCTACCGGAGAAAAACTGTTTTTT
>many|TRBV6-2/TRBV6-3|.|TRBJ2-3
CASTSPRISGTDTQYF
TGTGCCAGCACCTCCCCTAGAATATCCGGCACAGATACGCAGTATTTT
>many|TRBV3-1|.|TRBJ2-5
CASSSRTDHEETQYF
TGTGCCAGCAGCTCTCGGACAGACCACGAAGAGACCCAGTACTTC
>many|TRBV5-1|TRBD2|TRBJ2-3
CASSFSLAGLGNTQYF
TGCGCCAGCAGCTTCTCACTAGCGGGCTTGGGGAATACGCAGTATTTT
>.|TRBV12-3/TRBV12-4|.|TRBJ2-4
CASSFPLAKNIQYF
TGTGCCAGCAGTTTCCCTTTAGCCAAAAACATTCAGTACTTC
>many|TRBV10-3|.|TRBJ2-5
CAISESPGLETQYF
TGTGCCATCAGTGAGTCGCCGGGGTTAGAGACCCAGTACTTC
>many|TRBV20-1|TRBD2|TRBJ2-3
CSAGTTSTDTQYF
TGCAGTGCTGGGACTACCAGCACAGATACGCAGTATTTT
>.|TRBV6-5|.|TRBJ1-2
CASSYSGAASDGYTF
TGTGCCAGCAGTTACTCAGGGGCAGCCAGTGATGGCTACACCTTC
>few|TRBV7-2|.|TRBJ2-1
CASSLFDSPNEQFF
TGTGCCAGCAGCTTATTCGACAGTCCAAATGAGCAGTTCTTC
>.|TRBV29-1|.|TRBJ2-2
CSVAIGSLNTGELFF
TGCAGCGTTGCCATAGGCAGCTTGAACACCGGGGAGCTGTTTTTT
>many|TRBV11-2|.|TRBJ2-4
CASSLSVAKNIQYF
TGTGCCAGCAGCTTATCCGTAGCCAAAAACATTCAGTACTTC
>.|TRBV19|.|TRBJ2-1
CASSIDGGGPIANEQFF
TGTGCCAGTAGTATAGATGGCGGGGGCCCCATTGCGAATGAGCAGTTCTTC
>.|TRBV7-2|.|TRBJ2-7
CASSLVGWLHF
TGTGCCAGCAGCTTAGTAGGATGGCTACACTTC
>few|TRBV6-2/TRBV6-3|TRBD2|TRBJ2-3
CASSSPGTSGGTDTQYF
TGTGCCAGCAGTTCCCCCGGGACTAGCGGGGGCACAGATACGCAGTATTTT
>.|TRBV4-1|TRBD2|TRBJ2-3
CASSQRGEDTQYF
TGCGCCAGCAGCCAGCGGGGGGAAGATACGCAGTATTTT
>.|TRBV10-3|TRBD2|TRBJ2-5
CAISRTSGGETQYF
TGTGCCATCAGCAGAACTAGCGGGGGAGAGACCCAGTACTTC
>few|TRBV6-5|TRBD1|TRBJ2-7
CASRSRQGSAYEQYF
TGTGCCAGCAGATCTCGACAGGGAAGTGCCTACGAGCAGTACTTC
>.|TRBV3-1|TRBD2|TRBJ2-7
CASSQDLLAGYEQYF
TGTGCCAGCAGCCAAGATCTCCTAGCGGGATACGAGCAGTACTTC
>.|TRBV7-9|.|TRBJ2-1
CASSSPVRYNEQFF
TGTGCCAGCAGCTCCCCCGTGCGGTACAATGAGCAGTTCTTC
>few|TRBV5-1|.|TRBJ2-6
CASSLATSSGANVLTF
TGCGCCAGCAGCTTGGCGACAAGTTCTGGGGCCAACGTCCTGACTTTC
>few|TRBV5-1|.|TRBJ1-2
CASSFGVSYGYTF
TGCGCCAGCAGCTTCGGGGTCTCCTATGGCTACACCTTC
>many|TRBV7-2|.|TRBJ1-4
CASSLNSEKLFF
TGTGCCAGCAGCTTAAATTCGGAAAAACTGTTTTTT
>many|TRBV6-1|.|TRBJ2-1
CASSIGTGPNEQFF
TGTGCCAGCAGCATTGGTACAGGGCCCAATGAGCAGTTCTTC
>many|TRBV6-5|.|TRBJ2-2
CASSYSGGLAPGGELFF
TGTGCCAGCAGTTACAGTGGAGGGCTAGCGCCCGGCGGGGAGCTGTTTTTT